The present T cell receptor (beta chain) was sequenced within a study of T cells after yellow fever vaccination. Study context: With SMART-Seq v4 Ultra Low Input, the fractions containing low cell numbers were prepared.

V lost 6 bases to trimming and J lost 3 bases, with 15 bases between them. Germline V CDR1 and CDR2: LGHNA, YSLEER. The CDR3 length is 16 residues. This clonotype has only a few counts. Antigen specificity is unknown. TCRdb re-derived calls from the 5' RACE reads in MiXCR, one entry per CDR3 protein. The profile covers about 58,000 distinct CDR3 sequences, with more than 5.5% appearing a single time and around 38% taken by the ten largest. Study-level findings and limits: It was the secondary response that reached its peak faster, day 5 versus 15, but it was weaker. Relatively few clonotypes were ones that appeared in both CD4 and CD8 compartments. Abundant contaminating clonotypes from the bulk population could appear in FACS-sorted repertoires.

This sequence originates from a man younger than 35 who received the YFV17D yellow fever vaccine. This chain joins TRBV4-3 and TRBJ1-6; D is uncertain. Specimen: CD8+ T cells sorted from PBMCs, collected on the day of the first yellow fever vaccination. CDR3 coding DNA: TGCGCCAGCAGTCCGAGGGAGGACCACTATAATTCACCCCTCCACTTT. Its translation is CASSPREDHYNSPLHF.